Below, 5 T cell receptor beta chains from the same sample are listed, as sequenced in a study of post-analysis software for immune sequencing data. No antigens are known for them. Each TCR beta cDNA library carried unique molecular identifiers. Using its own MiXCR run on the PCR reads, TCRdb lists one record per CDR3 protein. The sample has 750,000 to 900,000 distinct CDR3 sequences, 46% seen once. General study findings and limits: Patients used a handful of TRBV segments, including TRBV5-6, TRBV5-1 and TRBV20-1, more often than controls.

The specimen sequenced was blood. These receptors came from a girl aged 10 to 17 with multiple sclerosis.

This chain uses TRBV10-2 with TRBJ1-4; the D is unclear. The V and J ends lost 5 bases and 0 bases respectively, with 7 bases between them. This CDR3 contains 14 residues. Germline lookup yields CDR1 WSHSY and CDR2 SAAADI. The CDR3 spells CASSPRATNEKLFF. The CDR3 nucleotides read TGCGCCAGCAGTCCCCGGGCAACTAATGAAAAACTGTTTTTT.

V gene TRBV20-1 combines with J gene TRBJ2-4, with D perhaps TRBD1 (6 bases). CDR3 length: 13 residues. The V end lost 0 bases, the J end lost 13 bases, and 16 bases lay between the germline ends. CDR1 and CDR2 (germline): DFQATT, SNEGSKA (reference sequence). In DNA, the CDR3 is TGCAGTGCTAGAGATCAGGGATCAGGGGAGCAGTACTTC. Translated, it gives CSARDQGSGEQYF.

The J gene is TRBJ2-7, the V gene TRBV12-3 or TRBV12-4; 8 bases map to TRBD1. The length of the CDR3 is 13 residues. Trimming took 6 bases from V and 6 from J; bases not matched to a gene: 7. The DNA for the CDR3 is TGTGCCAGCAGCCCAGGGGGCTTGGGCGAGCAGTACTTC. This sequence encodes CASSPGGLGEQYF.

The chain recombines TRBV28 with TRBJ2-1; 10 bases fit TRBD2. Trimming removed 5 bases from V and 2 bases from J; junction bases left unmatched: 9. CDR3 size: 17 residues. CDR1 MDHEN and CDR2 SYDVKM come from the germline V gene. The CDR3 protein is CASSPHFSGRAYNEQFF. CDR3 bases: TGTGCCAGCAGTCCCCATTTCAGCGGGAGGGCCTACAATGAGCAGTTCTTC.

This clonotype has more than one count but fewer than ten. This chain uses TRBV6-5 with TRBJ2-5, with a weak D call TRBD2 (6 bases). CDR3 length equals 17 residues. Per germline, CDR1 MNHEY and CDR2 SVGAGI. V was shortened by 0 bases and J by 5 bases, with 19 bases between the two germline ends. The chain's CDR3 is CASSYSNLPGGSETQYF. CDR3 DNA: TGTGCCAGCAGTTACTCGAATCTACCCGGGGGTAGCGAGACCCAGTACTTC.